A selection of T cell receptor beta chains follows, all from one sample in a study of response to subunit inactivated influenza vaccine. TCRdb called the RT-PCR reads again in MiXCR, with one record for every CDR3 protein. Among around 570,000 distinct CDR3 sequences listed, 6% to 9% were seen once. Sequencing was performed on PBMCs from blood, taken less than 25 months after vaccination. All receptors come from a man aged 50 to 75 who received an inactivated influenza vaccine. Both conserved end residues are part of each CDR3. Each record gives: J gene, clone size, V gene, D gene, CDR3 protein, CDR3 DNA. A D gene is named only where the DNA matches it firmly. Size is omitted from some rows. Given values are once, few, many or a class for expanded clones.

j_call: TRBJ2-5; clone_size: -; v_call: TRBV7-2; d_call: -; cdr3_aa: CASSLATAQETQYF; cdr3_nt: TGTGCCAGCAGCTTAGCCACAGCACAAGAGACCCAGTACTTC
j_call: TRBJ2-3; clone_size: -; v_call: TRBV12-3/TRBV12-4; d_call: TRBD1; cdr3_aa: CASRTGQGAADTQYF; cdr3_nt: TGTGCCAGCAGAACGGGACAGGGGGCGGCAGATACGCAGTATTTT
j_call: TRBJ2-3; clone_size: -; v_call: TRBV7-9; d_call: -; cdr3_aa: CASSQGSVGRPQYF; cdr3_nt: TGTGCCAGCAGCCAAGGCAGCGTCGGTAGGCCGCAGTATTTT
j_call: TRBJ1-2; clone_size: -; v_call: TRBV24-1; d_call: TRBD1; cdr3_aa: CATRMTGENYGYTF; cdr3_nt: TGTGCCACCAGGATGACAGGGGAAAACTATGGCTACACCTTC
j_call: TRBJ1-3; clone_size: few; v_call: TRBV12-3/TRBV12-4; d_call: -; cdr3_aa: CASTENSGNTIYF; cdr3_nt: TGTGCCAGCACTGAGAACTCTGGAAACACCATATATTTT
j_call: TRBJ1-5; clone_size: few; v_call: TRBV5-1; d_call: TRBD1; cdr3_aa: CASSTGTDQPQHF; cdr3_nt: TGCGCCAGCAGCACAGGGACAGATCAGCCCCAGCATTTT
j_call: TRBJ2-5; clone_size: few; v_call: TRBV6-1; d_call: TRBD2; cdr3_aa: CASRRGSASETQYF; cdr3_nt: TGTGCCAGCAGGCGGGGGAGCGCCTCAGAGACCCAGTACTTC
j_call: TRBJ2-3; clone_size: many; v_call: TRBV28; d_call: TRBD1; cdr3_aa: CASSAFRDRGRDTQYF; cdr3_nt: TGTGCCAGCAGCGCATTCCGGGACAGGGGGAGAGATACGCAGTATTTT
j_call: TRBJ2-7; clone_size: many; v_call: TRBV10-3; d_call: TRBD2; cdr3_aa: CAISESRTSGYEQYF; cdr3_nt: TGTGCCATCAGTGAGTCTCGGACTAGCGGCTACGAGCAGTACTTC
j_call: TRBJ2-5; clone_size: few; v_call: TRBV5-1; d_call: TRBD2; cdr3_aa: CASSLDSSGSGTQYF; cdr3_nt: TGCGCCAGCAGCTTGGATTCTAGCGGGAGCGGGACCCAGTACTTC
j_call: TRBJ2-2; clone_size: -; v_call: TRBV29-1; d_call: TRBD1; cdr3_aa: CSVGSGGGGGELFF; cdr3_nt: TGCAGCGTTGGATCAGGGGGCGGAGGCGGGGAGCTGTTTTTT
j_call: TRBJ2-7; clone_size: -; v_call: TRBV20-1; d_call: -; cdr3_aa: CSALRPGAHEQYF; cdr3_nt: TGCAGTGCCCTTCGTCCGGGTGCCCACGAGCAGTACTTC
j_call: TRBJ2-3; clone_size: few; v_call: TRBV10-2; d_call: -; cdr3_aa: CASSTGADWGTQYF; cdr3_nt: TGCGCCAGCAGTACCGGGGCCGATTGGGGTACGCAGTATTTT
j_call: TRBJ2-5; clone_size: -; v_call: TRBV29-1; d_call: TRBD1; cdr3_aa: CSATGTGQETQYF; cdr3_nt: TGCAGCGCAACCGGGACAGGCCAAGAGACCCAGTACTTC
j_call: TRBJ2-2; clone_size: -; v_call: TRBV29-1; d_call: -; cdr3_aa: CSFAQGTGELFF; cdr3_nt: TGCAGCTTCGCACAGGGAACCGGGGAGCTGTTTTTT